Listed here are 22 T cell receptor beta chains from one sample, sequenced in a study of cytomegalovirus exposure and HLA in healthy donors (dated by TCRdb to 2015 to 2018). Libraries were made using the immunoSEQ multiplex PCR assay. For the multiplex PCR, a mixture combining 60 forward primers for TCR Vbeta segments and 13 reverse primers for TCR Jbeta segments was used. TCRdb limited this immuneACCESS table to in-frame rearrangements with V and J called. A share of clones is missing; checked studies link under half to unresolved V genes, and the rest is unexplained. This sample has 150,000 to 200,000 clones in its table, and approximately 70% of those were observed once. Approximately 1.8% of the sample rests with the top ten. The sequenced sample was PBMCs. These receptors were obtained from a young woman in good health and CMV-seronegative.

The chain employs TRBV6-5 and TRBJ2-5, with TRBD1 matching over 10 bases. The DNA end is more similar to TRBJ2-7, so the J call may be wrong. This CDR3 region has 15 residues. Looked up from germline, CDR1 is MNHEY and CDR2 is SVGAGI. The CDR3 nucleotides read TGTGCCAGCAGTAAGGGACAGGGGACGACCTACGAGCAGTACTTC. Its translation: CASSKGQGTTYEQYF.

The rearrangement links TRBV7-9 to TRBJ2-7, with D possibly TRBD2 on 5 matching bases. CDR1 SEHNR and CDR2 FQNEAQ come from the germline V gene (reference sequence). Trimming took 4 bases from V and 2 from J, leaving 12 bases between them. The CDR3 runs 14 residues. The chain's CDR3 is CASSYGSGAYEQYF. In DNA form, the CDR3 reads TGTGCCAGCAGCTATGGATCCGGGGCCTACGAGCAGTACTTC. Filled out from reference TRBV7-9 and TRBJ2-7, the complete variable domain reads DTGVSQNPRHKITKRGQNVTFRCDPISEHNRLYWYRQTLGQGPEFLTYFQNEAQLEKSRLLSDRFSAERPKGSFSTLEIQRTEQGDSAMYLCASSYGSGAYEQYFGPGTRLTVT.

This chain uses TRBV5-1 with TRBJ2-1; 7 bases match TRBD2. This CDR3 is 15 amino acids long. Germline V lookup: CDR1 SGHRS, CDR2 YFSETQ. The ends lost 4 bases at V and 2 bases at J; junction bases unmatched: 6. This CDR3 reads CASSAQTSPYNEQFF. The DNA for the CDR3 is TGCGCCAGCAGCGCCCAGACTAGCCCCTACAATGAGCAGTTCTTC.

The rearrangement joins TRBV27 to TRBJ2-7, with D perhaps matching TRBD2 (6 bases). Looked up from germline, CDR1 is MNHEY and CDR2 is SMNVEV (reference sequence). Trimming pared 5 bases from V and 4 bases from J, leaving 12 bases between. This CDR3 is built from 13 residues. The CDR3 nucleotides read TGTGCCAGCAGTCCCATTGGGGGGTACGAGCAGTACTTC. As protein: CASSPIGGYEQYF.

The chain joins TRBV7-9 to TRBJ1-2; D possibly corresponds to TRBD1 (6 bases). This CDR3 contains 18 residues. Germline V gene lookup returns CDR1 SEHNR and CDR2 FQNEAQ (reference sequence). Trimming shortened V by 6 bases and J by 0 bases, and 23 bases separated the two germline ends. CDR3 nucleotides: TGTGCCAGCAGTGGGGTGCGGAACAGGGTGACCCCTAACTATGGCTACACCTTC. This sequence encodes CASSGVRNRVTPNYGYTF.

The chain joins TRBV2 to TRBJ2-1, with D possibly matching TRBD2 (6 bases). The ends were cut back, 4 bases at V and 0 bases at J, with 13 bases in the middle. Germline V gene data show CDR1 as SNHLY and CDR2 as FYNNEI. The CDR3 loop spans 16 amino acids. DNA for the CDR3: TGTGCCAGCAGTGCTATAGCGGTCCTCTCCTACAATGAGCAGTTCTTC. Protein: CASSAIAVLSYNEQFF.

The rearrangement links TRBV18 to TRBJ2-5; the D gene is possibly TRBD2 (6 bases). This CDR3 is 14 amino acids long. V was shortened by 2 bases and J by 1 base, with 8 bases between the two germline ends. The germline V gene has CDR1 KGHSH and CDR2 LQKENI. The CDR3 region is CASSPGTPQETQYF. The CDR3 DNA reads TGTGCCAGCTCACCAGGGACTCCCCAAGAGACCCAGTACTTC.

V gene TRBV4-1 combines with J gene TRBJ2-7; D is perhaps TRBD1 (6 bases). With 0 bases removed from V and 4 bases from J, the gap between germline ends came to 16 bases. The CDR3 contains 16 residues. Per germline, CDR1 MGHRA and CDR2 YSYEKL. Here the CDR3 DNA reads TGCGCCAGCAGCCAAGACATAAGGGACACTTTATACGAGCAGTACTTC. Protein sequence: CASSQDIRDTLYEQYF.

The V call is TRBV10-2, the J call TRBJ2-2; D gene uncertain. Trimming left V 7 bases short and J 0 bases short, with 9 bases between. Per the germline V gene, CDR1 is WSHSY and CDR2 is SAAADI. The CDR3 extends over 14 amino acids. This chain's CDR3 is CASNSLANTGELFF. The CDR3 DNA reads TGCGCCAGCAATTCCTTAGCGAACACCGGGGAGCTGTTTTTT.

The V and J genes are TRBV19 and TRBJ2-1; D is unresolved. Germline CDR1 LNHDA, CDR2 SQIVND (reference sequence). Trimming removed 1 base from V and 10 bases from J, with 8 bases in between. This CDR3 has 12 residues. Here the CDR3 reads CASSIGQKEQFF. The CDR3 DNA follows: TGTGCCAGTAGTATAGGGCAAAAGGAGCAGTTCTTC.

The chain carries TRBV4-2 and TRBJ2-1; a weak D match, TRBD2 (6 bases). Germline assignment: CDR1 LGHNA and CDR2 YNFKEQ. Trimming left V 6 bases short and J 2 bases short, with 17 bases between. The CDR3 is made up of 16 amino acids. The CDR3 protein is CASRPGIAEAYNEQFF. The CDR3 region has the DNA TGTGCCAGCAGACCTGGGATAGCGGAGGCCTACAATGAGCAGTTCTTC.

The chain carries TRBV11-2 and TRBJ2-5; 7 bases are shared with TRBD1. TRBJ2-7 matches the DNA end more closely, so the J call is doubtful. The CDR3 sequence is 16 residues long. The germline gives CDR1 SGHAT, CDR2 FQNNGV. Written as DNA, the CDR3 is TGTGCCAGCAGCTCCTGGACAGGCCGGACCGCCTACGAGCAGTACTTC. Its translation is CASSSWTGRTAYEQYF.

This sequence joins TRBV28 and TRBJ1-5; 8 bases match TRBD1. CDR1 is MDHEN and CDR2 is SYDVKM in the germline V gene. V lost 6 bases, J lost 1 base, and 8 bases stayed unmatched. The CDR3 runs 16 residues. The CDR3 DNA sequence: TGTGCCAGCAGCGGGACAGGTCTGTTCAGCAATCAGCCCCAGCATTTT. Its translation is CASSGTGLFSNQPQHF.

The V call is TRBV14, the J call TRBJ1-2; the D is unclear. CDR3 length: 14 amino acids. CDR1 and CDR2 from the germline V gene are SGHDN and FVKESK. V lost 0 bases and J 2 bases, leaving 7 bases between the germline ends. The CDR3 region has the DNA TGTGCCAGCAGCCAAGACCTAACCAACTATGGCTACACCTTC. This gives the protein CASSQDLTNYGYTF.

This rearrangement joins TRBV11-2 to TRBJ2-2; TRBD1 matches at 9 bases. Trimming cost V 5 bases and J 3 bases; bases outside gene matches: 4. CDR3 length: 15 residues. Germline loops: CDR1 SGHAT, CDR2 FQNNGV. DNA of the CDR3: TGTGCCAGCAGCCCCGGGACAGGGTACACCGGGGAGCTGTTTTTT. This translates into CASSPGTGYTGELFF.

This chain links TRBV28 with TRBJ1-1; 8 nucleotides match TRBD1. After removal of 2 bases from V and 0 bases from J, the junction contained 8 bases not matched to a gene. From germline, CDR1 is MDHEN and CDR2 SYDVKM. The CDR3 sequence is 17 residues long. The CDR3 loop reads CASSLTVGTGMNTEAFF. CDR3 in DNA: TGTGCCAGCAGTTTAACAGTGGGGACAGGTATGAACACTGAAGCTTTCTTT.

This clone was counted a few times. This chain joins TRBV10-2 and TRBJ1-2, with TRBD1 matching 8 bases. The junction had 4 bases not matched to a gene; V was cut back by 5 bases and J by 5 bases. Germline CDR1 WSHSY, CDR2 SAAADI. The CDR3 consists of 13 residues. In DNA, the CDR3 is TGCGCCAGCAGTCCCGACAGGGGTTATGGCTACACCTTC. Residues: CASSPDRGYGYTF.

The rearrangement joins TRBV5-4 to TRBJ1-2; D perhaps matches TRBD1 (5 bases). The CDR3 length is 14 residues. The V and J ends lost 1 base and 6 bases respectively, with 13 bases between them. Per germline, CDR1 SGHNT and CDR2 YYREEE (reference sequence). The CDR3 spells CASSLWGGWDGYTF. The CDR3 DNA sequence: TGTGCCAGCAGCTTGTGGGGGGGGTGGGATGGCTACACCTTC.

V is TRBV19 and J is TRBJ2-5; TRBD1 matches at 8 bases. The J call may be incorrect, as the DNA end agrees better with TRBJ2-7. This CDR3 has 15 amino acids. Germline assignment: CDR1 LNHDA and CDR2 SQIVND (reference sequence). As DNA, the CDR3 is TGTGCCAGTAGTCATACAGGGGGAGGACTCTACGAGCAGTACTTC. Translating gives CASSHTGGGLYEQYF.

The CDR3 is CASSEFSGRASGRQETQYF. The CDR3 region has the DNA TGTGCCAGCAGTGAATTTAGCGGGAGGGCCTCGGGCCGCCAAGAGACCCAGTACTTC. The gene calls are TRBV6-1 and TRBJ2-5; 11 bases are a match to TRBD2. Losses at the gene ends were 2 bases for V and 1 base for J; bases not matched to a gene: 12. The CDR3 is made up of 19 amino acids. Per the germline V gene, CDR1 is MNHNS and CDR2 is SASEGT.

The chain links TRBV7-9 to TRBJ2-1; possible D gene TRBD2, 5 bases. Germline CDR1 and CDR2: SEHNR and FQNEAQ (reference sequence). V dropped 4 bases and J dropped 9 bases, with 19 bases sitting between them. There are 15 residues in the CDR3. The CDR3 here is CASSSGLMDVVEQFF. The CDR3 nucleotides are TGTGCCAGCAGCTCCGGACTCATGGACGTGGTTGAGCAGTTCTTC.

The chain employs TRBV5-4 and TRBJ1-1; D call uncertain. Germline CDR1 reads SGHNT; CDR2 reads YYREEE (reference sequence). The CDR3 length is 14 residues. V lost 4 bases and J lost 6, with 16 bases in between. The DNA for the CDR3 is TGTGCCAGCAGCCCAGGTAGCGGGTCTGCTGAAGCTTTCTTT. It specifies CASSPGSGSAEAFF.